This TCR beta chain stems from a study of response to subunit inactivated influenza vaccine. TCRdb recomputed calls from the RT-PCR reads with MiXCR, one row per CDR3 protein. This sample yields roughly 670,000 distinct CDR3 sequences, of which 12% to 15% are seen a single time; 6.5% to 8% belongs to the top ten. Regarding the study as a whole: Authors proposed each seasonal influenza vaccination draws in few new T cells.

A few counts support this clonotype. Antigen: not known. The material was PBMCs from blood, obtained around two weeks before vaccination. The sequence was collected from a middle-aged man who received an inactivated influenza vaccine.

CDR3 bases: TGTGCCAGCAGCCAGACTAGCGGGGGGGCCCGCACAGATACGCAGTATTTT. It yields the protein CASSQTSGGARTDTQYF. This rearrangement joins TRBV4-2 to TRBJ2-3; 14 bases are shared with TRBD2. Trimming removed 3 bases from V and 1 base from J; junction bases left unmatched: 3. Germline V gives CDR1 LGHNA, CDR2 YNFKEQ. The CDR3 contains 17 residues.